This T cell receptor (beta chain) originates from a study of T cells in localized non-small cell lung cancer. Study conclusions and caveats: Measurement of T cell clonality placed uninvolved adjacent lung highest, above the level in tumor. Among the top 100 tumor clones, a median around 60 appeared in adjacent lung. Greater T cell density in blood accompanied longer overall survival. Because sequencing included only one region (of the tumor), heterogeneity remains possible.

Method: immunoSEQ multiplex PCR; TCRdb's copy keeps in-frame clones and lacks some. The sample lists some 38,000 clones; around 86% were seen once. A note on this clone: What it recognizes is unknown.

This CDR3 is built from 13 residues. Between the trimmed V and J ends, which lost 6 bases and 4 bases, there was a span of 12 bases. Germline assignment: CDR1 MDHEN and CDR2 SYDVKM. The sequencing used peripheral blood mononuclear cells, collected before any cancer treatment. The chain combines TRBV28 with TRBJ1-1; unclear D gene. The sequence derives from a male donor at least 60 years old with stage II lung adenocarcinoma. CDR3 residues: CASSPSGSTEAFF. The CDR3 DNA is TGTGCCAGCAGCCCATCCGGGTCCACTGAAGCTTTCTTT.